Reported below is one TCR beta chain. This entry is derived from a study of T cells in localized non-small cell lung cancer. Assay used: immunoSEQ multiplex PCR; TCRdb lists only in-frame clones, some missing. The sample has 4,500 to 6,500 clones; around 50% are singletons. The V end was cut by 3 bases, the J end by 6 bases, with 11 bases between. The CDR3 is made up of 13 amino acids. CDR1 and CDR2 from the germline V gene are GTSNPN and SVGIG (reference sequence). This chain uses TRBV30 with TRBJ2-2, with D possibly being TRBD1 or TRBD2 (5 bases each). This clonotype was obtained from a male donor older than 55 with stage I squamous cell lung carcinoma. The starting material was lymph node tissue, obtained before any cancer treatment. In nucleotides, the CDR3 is TGTGCCTGGAGCCTCCGGGACCCCGGGGAGCTGTTTTTT. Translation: CAWSLRDPGELFF.